This T cell receptor (beta chain) was documented in a study of CXCR3-negative and CXCR3-positive naive CD8 T cells. Whole-study findings and limits: Partial loss of CXCR3 expression followed cryopreservation; most assays used fresh PBMCs. For CXCR3-positive naive cells, TRB CDR3s were more hydrophobic than those of CXCR3-negative naive cells. Diversity was high in both naive subsets and much lower in memory cells.

Per the germline V gene, CDR1 is SGHDN and CDR2 is FVKESK. This CDR3 has 13 residues. Triplicate approximately 300,000-cell sorts were made of each CD8+ T cell subset. A CD45RO-CCR7+CD27+CD95- phenotype identified naive CD8+ T cells. As regards this clonotype: The target antigen is unknown.

Carrying UMI labels, the TRB cDNA libraries were prepared through 5' RACE. TCRdb reprocessed the 5' RACE reads and keeps a single row for each CDR3 protein, giving no DNA. Here the sample table reports tens of thousands of distinct CDR3 sequences. V gene TRBV14 combines with J gene TRBJ2-2. Sequenced sample: naive CXCR3+ CD8+ T cells from blood. This sample's subset: CD45RO-CCR7+CD27+CD95- naive CD8+ T cells expressing CXCR3 (TNR3+). This TCR was sampled from a human donor in good health. Some clones in this sample may be carry-over from other donors' samples. CDR3 region: CASRTYDTGELFF.